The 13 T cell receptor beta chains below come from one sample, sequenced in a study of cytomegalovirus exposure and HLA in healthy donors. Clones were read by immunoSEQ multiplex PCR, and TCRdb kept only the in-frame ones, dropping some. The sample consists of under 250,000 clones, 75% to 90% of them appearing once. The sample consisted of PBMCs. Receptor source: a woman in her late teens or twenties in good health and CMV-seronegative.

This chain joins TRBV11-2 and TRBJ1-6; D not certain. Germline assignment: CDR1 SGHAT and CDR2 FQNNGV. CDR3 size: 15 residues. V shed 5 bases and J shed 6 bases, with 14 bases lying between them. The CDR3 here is CASSRSIDSNSPLHF. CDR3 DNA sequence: TGTGCCAGCAGCCGAAGTATCGACTCTAATTCACCCCTCCACTTT.

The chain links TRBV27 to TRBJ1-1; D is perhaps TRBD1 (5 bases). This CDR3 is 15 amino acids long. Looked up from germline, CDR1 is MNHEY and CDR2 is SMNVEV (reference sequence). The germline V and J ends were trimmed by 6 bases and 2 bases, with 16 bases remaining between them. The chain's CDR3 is CASSRDLQGNTEAFF. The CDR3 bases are TGTGCCAGCAGCCGAGACCTTCAGGGAAACACTGAAGCTTTCTTT.

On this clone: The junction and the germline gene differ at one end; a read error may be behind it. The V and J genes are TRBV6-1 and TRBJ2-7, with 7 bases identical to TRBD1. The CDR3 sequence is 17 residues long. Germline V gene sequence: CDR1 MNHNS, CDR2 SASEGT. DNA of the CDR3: TGTGCCAGCAGCGAAGGGGGCGGGCTGGGTTACACCTACGAGCAGTACTTC. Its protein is CASSEGGGLGYTYEQYF.

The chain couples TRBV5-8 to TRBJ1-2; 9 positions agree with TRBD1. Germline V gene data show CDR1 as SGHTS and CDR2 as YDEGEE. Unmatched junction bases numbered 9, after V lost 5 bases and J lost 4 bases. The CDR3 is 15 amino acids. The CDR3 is CASSIRTGEVYGYTF. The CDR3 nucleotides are TGTGCCAGCAGTATACGGACAGGGGAAGTCTATGGCTACACCTTC. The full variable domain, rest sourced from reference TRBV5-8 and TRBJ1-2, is EAGVTQSPTHLIKTRGQQATLRCSPISGHTSVYWYQQALGLGLQFLLWYDEGEERNRGNFPPRFSGRQFPNYSSELNVNALELEDSALYLCASSIRTGEVYGYTFGSGTRLTVV.

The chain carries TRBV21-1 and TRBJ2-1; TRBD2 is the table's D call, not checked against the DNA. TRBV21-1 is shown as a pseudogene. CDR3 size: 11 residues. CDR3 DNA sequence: TGTGCCAGCCTACCAAACAATGAGCAGTTCTTC. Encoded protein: CASLPNNEQFF.

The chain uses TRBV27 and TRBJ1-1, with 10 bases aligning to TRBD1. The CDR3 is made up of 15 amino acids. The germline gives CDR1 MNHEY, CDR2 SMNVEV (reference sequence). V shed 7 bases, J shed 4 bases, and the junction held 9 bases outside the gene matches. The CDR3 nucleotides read TGTGCCAGCAAGGGATTGCGGACAGGGGGCACTGAAGCTTTCTTT. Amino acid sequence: CASKGLRTGGTEAFF.

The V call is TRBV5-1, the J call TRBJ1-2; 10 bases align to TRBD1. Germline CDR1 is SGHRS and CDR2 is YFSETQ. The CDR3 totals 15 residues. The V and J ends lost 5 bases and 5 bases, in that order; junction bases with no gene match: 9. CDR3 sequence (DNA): TGCGCCAGCAGTTCGGGGACAGGGGTGCGGTATGGCTACACCTTC. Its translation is CASSSGTGVRYGYTF.

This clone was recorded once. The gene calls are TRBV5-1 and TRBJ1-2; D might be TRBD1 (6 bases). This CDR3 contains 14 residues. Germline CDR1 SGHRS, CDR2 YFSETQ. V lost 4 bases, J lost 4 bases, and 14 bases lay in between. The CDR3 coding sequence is TGCGCCAGCAGCGTGGACAGATCCGGCTATGGCTACACCTTC. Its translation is CASSVDRSGYGYTF.

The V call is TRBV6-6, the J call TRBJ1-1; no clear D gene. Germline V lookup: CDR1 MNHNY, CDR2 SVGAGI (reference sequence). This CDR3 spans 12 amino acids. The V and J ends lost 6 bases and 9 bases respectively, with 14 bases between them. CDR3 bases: TGTGCCAGCAGCCCTCCGGAGGGAAAAGCTTTCTTT. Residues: CASSPPEGKAFF.

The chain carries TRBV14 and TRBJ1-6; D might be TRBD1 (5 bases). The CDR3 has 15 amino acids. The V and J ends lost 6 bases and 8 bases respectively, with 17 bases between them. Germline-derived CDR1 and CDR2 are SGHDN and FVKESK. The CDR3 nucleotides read TGTGCCAGCAGTGGCTCCCGCGTAGGGGATTCACCCCTCCACTTT. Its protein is CASSGSRVGDSPLHF.

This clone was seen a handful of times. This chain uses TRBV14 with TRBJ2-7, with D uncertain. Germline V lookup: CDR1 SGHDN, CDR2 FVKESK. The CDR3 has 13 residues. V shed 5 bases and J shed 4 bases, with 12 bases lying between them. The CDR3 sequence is CASSLLTVYEQYF. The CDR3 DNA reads TGTGCCAGCAGCTTACTGACCGTTTACGAGCAGTACTTC.

This CDR3 is CASSLSWRETNTGELFF. CDR3 nucleotides: TGTGCCAGCAGTTTAAGTTGGCGGGAGACGAACACCGGGGAGCTGTTTTTT. V gene TRBV27 combines with J gene TRBJ2-2, with 7 bases matching TRBD2. The germline V gene has CDR1 MNHEY and CDR2 SMNVEV (reference sequence). The CDR3 loop spans 17 amino acids. With 2 bases clipped from V and 0 bases from J, the junction kept 6 bases outside the gene matches.

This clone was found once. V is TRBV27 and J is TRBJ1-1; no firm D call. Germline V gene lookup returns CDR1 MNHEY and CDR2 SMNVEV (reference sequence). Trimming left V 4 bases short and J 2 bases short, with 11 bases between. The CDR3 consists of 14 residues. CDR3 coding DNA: TGTGCCAGCAGTTACGGACGGGATAACACTGAAGCTTTCTTT. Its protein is CASSYGRDNTEAFF.